The next 10 T cell receptor beta chains were all read from a single sample in a study of beta chain features in type 1 diabetes. Points from the study as a whole: A moderate, significant TCRB CDR3 shortening appeared in type 1 diabetes across four CD4+ subsets.

Sequenced material consisted of expressed TCRB transcripts (all of the isolated RNA was reverse transcribed). Profiling relied on immunoSEQ multiplex PCR, and the TCRdb table lists in-frame clones only, not all of them. This repertoire shows 95,000 to 110,000 clones, roughly 28% found once; its top ten account for 0.5% to 0.55%. These receptors have no known antigen. Sequencing input: central memory CD4+ T cells from blood. The source is a woman between 18 and 30 years old with type 1 diabetes.

The gene calls are TRBV19 and TRBJ1-1, with 7 bases that match TRBD1. The ends lost 5 bases at V and 8 bases at J; junction bases unmatched: 5. The germline V gene has CDR1 LNHDA and CDR2 SQIVND (reference sequence). The CDR3 is 12 amino acids. Written as DNA, the CDR3 is TGTGCCAGTAGTCGGCTGGACAGGGAAGCTTTCTTT. This gives the protein CASSRLDREAFF.

There are a few counts of this clone. V is TRBV2 and J is TRBJ2-7, with 11 bases lining up with TRBD2. With 8 bases clipped from V and 2 bases from J, the junction kept 5 bases outside the gene matches. This CDR3 has 14 residues. Germline V gene data show CDR1 as SNHLY and CDR2 as FYNNEI. The CDR3, as DNA: TGTGCCAGCCCGGGACTAGCGGCCCCCTACGAGCAGTACTTC. It encodes CASPGLAAPYEQYF.

The V gene is TRBV5-1, the J gene TRBJ2-7, with TRBD2 matching 15 bases. The CDR3 consists of 17 residues. Trimming cost V 0 bases and J 1 base; bases outside gene matches: 2. The germline gives CDR1 SGHRS, CDR2 YFSETQ. CDR3 DNA: TGCGCCAGCAGCTTGGAGGGACTAGCGGGAGGATCCTACGAGCAGTACTTC. Its translation is CASSLEGLAGGSYEQYF.

This clone occurred a few times. This sequence joins TRBV5-6 and TRBJ2-5; possible D gene TRBD1, 6 bases. This CDR3 contains 17 residues. The germline V and J ends were trimmed by 10 bases and 2 bases, with 27 bases remaining between them. Germline V gene lookup returns CDR1 SGHDT and CDR2 YYEEEE. Here the CDR3 reads CAPEENRVPLRQETQYF. As DNA, the CDR3 is TGTGCCCCAGAGGAGAACAGGGTGCCCCTCCGACAAGAGACCCAGTACTTC.

V and J are TRBV9 and TRBJ2-5; 11 bases are a match to TRBD2. V was pared by 2 bases and J by 0 bases, with 6 bases of the junction left unmatched. The CDR3 spans 17 residues. Germline V gives CDR1 SGDLS, CDR2 YYNGEE. The chain's CDR3 is CASSVTSGRLYQETQYF. In DNA, the CDR3 is TGTGCCAGCAGCGTCACTAGCGGGAGACTCTACCAAGAGACCCAGTACTTC.

The V and J genes are TRBV28 and TRBJ2-1; possibly TRBD2 for D (5 bases). The germline CDR1 and CDR2 sequences are MDHEN and SYDVKM. V was shortened by 6 bases and J by 0 bases, with 15 bases between the two germline ends. CDR3 length equals 16 residues. The CDR3 sequence: CASSLGGTSSYNEQFF. The CDR3 coding sequence is TGTGCCAGCAGCCTAGGAGGCACGAGCTCCTACAATGAGCAGTTCTTC.

The V gene is TRBV27, the J gene TRBJ2-3, with TRBD1 identical over 10 bases. V gave up 5 bases and J gave up 2 bases; unmatched junction bases: 4. CDR1 is MNHEY, CDR2 SMNVEV, per germline (reference sequence). This CDR3 region has 15 residues. The CDR3 DNA reads TGTGCCAGCAGTCCTGGGACAGGGGACACAGATACGCAGTATTTT. Its translation: CASSPGTGDTDTQYF.

This sequence joins TRBV18 and TRBJ1-2; D uncertain. V lost 3 bases to trimming and J lost 12 bases, with 23 bases between them. The CDR3 has 15 residues. Germline lookup yields CDR1 KGHSH and CDR2 LQKENI. CDR3 in amino acids: CASSPNRPPDPEDTF. The CDR3 DNA reads as TGTGCCAGCTCACCGAACCGCCCCCCTGATCCAGAGGACACCTTC. The variable domain in full, with the rest retrieved from reference TRBV18 and TRBJ1-2, is NAGVMQNPRHLVRRRGQEARLRCSPMKGHSHVYWYRQLPEEGLKFMVYLQKENIIDESGMPKERFSAEFPKEGPSILRIQQVVRGDSAAYFCASSPNRPPDPEDTFGSGTRLTVV.

This clone appeared a few times. The chain joins TRBV7-2 to TRBJ1-1; 7 nucleotides agree with TRBD1. There are 13 residues in the CDR3. V shed 4 bases, J shed 9 bases, and the junction held 8 bases outside the gene matches. From germline, CDR1 is SGHTA and CDR2 FQGNSA. CDR3 amino acids: CASSSGQSLKAFF. DNA of the CDR3: TGTGCCAGCAGCTCGGGACAGAGCCTTAAAGCTTTCTTT. The entire variable domain, with the rest obtained from reference TRBV7-2 and TRBJ1-1, is as follows: GAGVSQSPSNKVTEKGKDVELRCDPISGHTALYWYRQSLGQGLEFLIYFQGNSAPDKSGLPSDRFSAERTGGSVSTLTIQRTQQEDSAVYLCASSSGQSLKAFFGQGTRLTVV.

This clone has just a few counts. For the CDR3, the DNA is TGTGCCAGCAGTCTTCCCGGGACACCTAATGAAAAACTGTTTTTT. Its protein product is CASSLPGTPNEKLFF. The J gene is TRBJ1-4, the V gene TRBV27; D is perhaps TRBD1 (6 bases). Germline assignment: CDR1 MNHEY and CDR2 SMNVEV (reference sequence). CDR3 length: 15 residues. Trimming left V 5 bases short and J 3 bases short, with 13 bases between.